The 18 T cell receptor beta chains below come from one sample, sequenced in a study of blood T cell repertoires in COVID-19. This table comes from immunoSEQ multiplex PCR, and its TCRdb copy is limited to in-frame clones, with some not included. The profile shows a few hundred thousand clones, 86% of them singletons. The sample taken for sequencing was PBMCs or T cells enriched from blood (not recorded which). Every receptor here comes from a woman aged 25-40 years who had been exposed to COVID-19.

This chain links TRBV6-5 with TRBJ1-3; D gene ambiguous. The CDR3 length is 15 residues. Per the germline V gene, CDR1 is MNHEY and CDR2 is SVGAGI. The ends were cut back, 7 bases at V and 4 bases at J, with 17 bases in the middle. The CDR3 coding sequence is TGTGCCAGCACTATGAGTTTGAGTCTCGGAAACACCATATATTTT. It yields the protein CASTMSLSLGNTIYF.

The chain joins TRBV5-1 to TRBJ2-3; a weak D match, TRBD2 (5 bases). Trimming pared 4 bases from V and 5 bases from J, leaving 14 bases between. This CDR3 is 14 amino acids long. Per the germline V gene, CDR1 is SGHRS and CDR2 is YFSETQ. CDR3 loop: CASSLTNGGDTQYF. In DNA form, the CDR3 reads TGCGCCAGCAGCCTAACGAACGGAGGAGATACGCAGTATTTT.

The CDR3 DNA reads TGTGCCAGCAGCTCCGGGACACATAATGGAAACACCATATATTTT. Its translation: CASSSGTHNGNTIYF. The chain has TRBV7-2 and TRBJ1-3; TRBD1 might be the D (6 bases). CDR3 length: 15 amino acids. V was shortened by 4 bases and J by 3 bases, with 13 bases between the two germline ends. Germline V gene data show CDR1 as SGHTA and CDR2 as FQGNSA. Together with reference TRBV7-2 and TRBJ1-3, the CDR3 gives the full variable domain: GAGVSQSPSNKVTEKGKDVELRCDPISGHTALYWYRQSLGQGLEFLIYFQGNSAPDKSGLPSDRFSAERTGGSVSTLTIQRTQQEDSAVYLCASSSGTHNGNTIYFGEGSWLTVV.

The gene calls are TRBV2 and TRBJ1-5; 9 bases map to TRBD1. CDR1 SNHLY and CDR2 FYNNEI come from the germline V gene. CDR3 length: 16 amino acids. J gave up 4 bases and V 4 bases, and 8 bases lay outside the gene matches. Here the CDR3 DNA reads TGTGCCAGCAGTGGGGGGACAGGGCTAGGTAATCAGCCCCAGCATTTT. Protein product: CASSGGTGLGNQPQHF. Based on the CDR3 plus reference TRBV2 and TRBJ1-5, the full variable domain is EPEVTQTPSHQVTQMGQEVILRCVPISNHLYFYWYRQILGQKVEFLVSFYNNEISEKSEIFDDQFSVERPDGSNFTLKIRSTKLEDSAMYFCASSGGTGLGNQPQHFGDGTRLSIL.

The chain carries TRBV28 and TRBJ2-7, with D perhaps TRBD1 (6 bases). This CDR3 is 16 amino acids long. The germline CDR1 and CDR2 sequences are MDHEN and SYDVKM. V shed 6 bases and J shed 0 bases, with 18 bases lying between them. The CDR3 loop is CASRATGLYSSYEQYF. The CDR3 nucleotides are TGTGCCAGCAGGGCAACAGGGCTCTACTCCTCCTACGAGCAGTACTTC. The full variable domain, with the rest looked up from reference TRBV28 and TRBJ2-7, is DVKVTQSSRYLVKRTGEKVFLECVQDMDHENMFWYRQDPGLGLRLIYFSYDVKMKEKGDIPEGYSVSREKKERFSLILESASTNQTSMYLCASRATGLYSSYEQYFGPGTRLTVT.

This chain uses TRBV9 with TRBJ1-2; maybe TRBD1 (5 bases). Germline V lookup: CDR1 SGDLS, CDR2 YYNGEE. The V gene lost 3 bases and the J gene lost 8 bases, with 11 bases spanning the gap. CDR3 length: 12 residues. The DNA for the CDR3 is TGTGCCAGCAGCGCAGGCGGGGCCGGCTACACCTTC. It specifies CASSAGGAGYTF. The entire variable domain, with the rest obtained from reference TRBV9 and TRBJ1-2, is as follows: DSGVTQTPKHLITATGQRVTLRCSPRSGDLSVYWYQQSLDQGLQFLIQYYNGEERAKGNILERFSAQQFPDLHSELNLSSLELGDSALYFCASSAGGAGYTFGSGTRLTVV.

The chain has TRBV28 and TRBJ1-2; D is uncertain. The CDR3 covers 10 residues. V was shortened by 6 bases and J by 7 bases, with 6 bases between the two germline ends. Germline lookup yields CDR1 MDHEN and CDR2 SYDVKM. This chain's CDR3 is CASRSAGYTF. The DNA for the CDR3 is TGTGCCAGCAGGAGCGCTGGCTACACCTTC.

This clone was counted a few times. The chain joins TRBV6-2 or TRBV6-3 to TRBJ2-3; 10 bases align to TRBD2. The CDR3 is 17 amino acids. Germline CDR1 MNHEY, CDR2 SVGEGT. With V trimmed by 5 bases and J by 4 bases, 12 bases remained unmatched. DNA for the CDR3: TGTGCCAGCAGTCACTACCTCAGCGGGGGGGCGGCAGATACGCAGTATTTT. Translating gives CASSHYLSGGAADTQYF.

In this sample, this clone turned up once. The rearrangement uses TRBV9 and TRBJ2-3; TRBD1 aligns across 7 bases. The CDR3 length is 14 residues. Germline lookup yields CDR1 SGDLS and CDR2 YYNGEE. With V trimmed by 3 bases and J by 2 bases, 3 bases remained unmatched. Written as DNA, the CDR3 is TGTGCCAGCAGCGGGACAGGTTACACAGATACGCAGTATTTT. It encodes CASSGTGYTDTQYF.

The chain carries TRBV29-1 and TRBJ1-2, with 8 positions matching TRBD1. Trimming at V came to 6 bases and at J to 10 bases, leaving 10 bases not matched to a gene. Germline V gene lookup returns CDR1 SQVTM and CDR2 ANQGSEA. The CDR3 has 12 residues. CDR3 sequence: CSVAQGASHYTF. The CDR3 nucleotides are TGCAGCGTCGCTCAGGGGGCTTCCCACTACACCTTC. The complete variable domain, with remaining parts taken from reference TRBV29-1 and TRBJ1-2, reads SAVISQKPSRDICQRGTSLTIQCQVDSQVTMMFWYRQQPGQSLTLIATANQGSEATYESGFVIDKFPISRPNLTFSTLTVSNMSPEDSSIYLCSVAQGASHYTFGSGTRLTVV.

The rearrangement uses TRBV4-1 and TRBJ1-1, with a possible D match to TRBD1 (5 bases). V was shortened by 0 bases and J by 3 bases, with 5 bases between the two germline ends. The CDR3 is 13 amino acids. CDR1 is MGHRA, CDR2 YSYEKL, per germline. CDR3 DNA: TGCGCCAGCAGCCAAGACAGGGACACTGAAGCTTTCTTT. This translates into CASSQDRDTEAFF.

Here the CDR3 reads CASSLGQVDSPLHF. CDR3 nucleotide sequence: TGCGCCAGCAGCTTGGGACAGGTAGATTCACCCCTCCACTTT. The J gene is TRBJ1-6, the V gene TRBV5-1; tentatively, D is TRBD1 (6 bases). The CDR3 contains 14 residues. The V end was cut by 0 bases, the J end by 8 bases, with 9 bases between. Germline-derived CDR1 and CDR2 are SGHRS and YFSETQ.

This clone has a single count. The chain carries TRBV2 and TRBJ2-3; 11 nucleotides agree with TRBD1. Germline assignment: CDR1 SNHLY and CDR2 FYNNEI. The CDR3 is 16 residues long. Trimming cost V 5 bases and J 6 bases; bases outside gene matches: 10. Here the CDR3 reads CASSLPRDRGRDTQYF. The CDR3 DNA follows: TGTGCCAGCAGTCTCCCCCGGGACAGGGGGAGGGATACGCAGTATTTT.

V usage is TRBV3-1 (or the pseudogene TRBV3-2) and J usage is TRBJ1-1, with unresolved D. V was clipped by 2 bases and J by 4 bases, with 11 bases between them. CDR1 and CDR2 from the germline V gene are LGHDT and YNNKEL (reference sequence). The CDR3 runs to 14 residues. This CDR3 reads CASSQKGGPTEAFF. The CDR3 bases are TGTGCCAGCAGCCAAAAGGGCGGGCCCACTGAAGCTTTCTTT.

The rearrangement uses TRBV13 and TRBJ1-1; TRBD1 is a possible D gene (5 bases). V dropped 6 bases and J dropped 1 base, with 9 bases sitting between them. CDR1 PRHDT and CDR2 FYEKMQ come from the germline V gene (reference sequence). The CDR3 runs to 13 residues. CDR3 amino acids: CASSRTPNTEAFF. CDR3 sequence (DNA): TGTGCCAGCAGTCGGACACCGAACACTGAAGCTTTCTTT.

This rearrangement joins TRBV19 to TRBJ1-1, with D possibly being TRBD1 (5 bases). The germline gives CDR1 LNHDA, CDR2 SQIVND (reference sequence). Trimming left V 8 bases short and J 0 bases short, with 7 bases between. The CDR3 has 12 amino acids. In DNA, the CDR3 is TGTGCCAGTCGACAGCTGAACACTGAAGCTTTCTTT. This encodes CASRQLNTEAFF.

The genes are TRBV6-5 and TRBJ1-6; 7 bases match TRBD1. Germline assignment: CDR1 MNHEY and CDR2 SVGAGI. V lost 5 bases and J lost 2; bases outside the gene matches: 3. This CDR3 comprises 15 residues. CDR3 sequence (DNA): TGTGCCAGCAGTATCGGGACAGCCTATAATTCACCCCTCCACTTT. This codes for CASSIGTAYNSPLHF.

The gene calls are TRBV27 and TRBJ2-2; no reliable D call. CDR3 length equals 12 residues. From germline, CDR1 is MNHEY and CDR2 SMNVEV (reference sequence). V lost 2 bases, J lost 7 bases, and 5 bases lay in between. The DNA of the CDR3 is TGTGCCAGCAGTTTACCGGGCGGGGAGCTGTTTTTT. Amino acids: CASSLPGGELFF.